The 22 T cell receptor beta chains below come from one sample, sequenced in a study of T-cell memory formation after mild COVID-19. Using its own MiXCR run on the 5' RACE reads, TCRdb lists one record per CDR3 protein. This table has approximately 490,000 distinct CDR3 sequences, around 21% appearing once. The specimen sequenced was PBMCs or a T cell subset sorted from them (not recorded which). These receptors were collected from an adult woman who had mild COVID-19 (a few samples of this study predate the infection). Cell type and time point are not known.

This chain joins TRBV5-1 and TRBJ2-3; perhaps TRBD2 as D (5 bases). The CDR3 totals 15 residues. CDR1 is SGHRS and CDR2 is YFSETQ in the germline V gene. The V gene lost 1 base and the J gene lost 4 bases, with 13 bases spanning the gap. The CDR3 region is CASSLSGLAADTQYF. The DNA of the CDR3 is TGCGCCAGCAGCTTGAGTGGGCTAGCAGCAGATACGCAGTATTTT.

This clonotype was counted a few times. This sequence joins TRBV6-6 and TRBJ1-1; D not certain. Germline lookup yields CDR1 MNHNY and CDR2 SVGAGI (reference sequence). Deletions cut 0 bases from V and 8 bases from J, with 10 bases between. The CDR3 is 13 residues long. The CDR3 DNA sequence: TGTGCCAGCAGTTACTCGGTGAGGGAAGAAGCTTTCTTT. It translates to CASSYSVREEAFF.

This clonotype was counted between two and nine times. The CDR3 is CASMVGAGELFF. CDR3 sequence (DNA): TGTGCCAGCATGGTGGGGGCCGGGGAGCTGTTTTTT. V and J are TRBV25-1 and TRBJ2-2, with D possibly being TRBD1 or TRBD2 (5 bases each). V was shortened by 7 bases and J by 6 bases, with 9 bases between the two germline ends. The V gene's germline CDR1 is MGHDK and CDR2 SYGVNS. This CDR3 comprises 12 residues.

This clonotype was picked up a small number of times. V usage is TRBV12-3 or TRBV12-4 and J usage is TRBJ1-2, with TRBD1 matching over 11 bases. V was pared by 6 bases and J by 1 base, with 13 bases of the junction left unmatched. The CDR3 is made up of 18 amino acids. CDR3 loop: CASRGSGTGGGFNYGYTF. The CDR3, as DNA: TGTGCCAGCAGAGGTTCCGGGACAGGGGGGGGCTTTAACTATGGCTACACCTTC.

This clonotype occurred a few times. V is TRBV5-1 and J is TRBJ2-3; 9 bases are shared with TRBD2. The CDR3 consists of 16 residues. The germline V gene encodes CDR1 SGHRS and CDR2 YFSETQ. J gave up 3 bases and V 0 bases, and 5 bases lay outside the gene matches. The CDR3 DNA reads TGCGCCAGCAGCTTGGCCCTAGCGGGGCAAACAGATACGCAGTATTTT. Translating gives CASSLALAGQTDTQYF.

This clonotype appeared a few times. The CDR3 protein is CASSLDGVRTEAFF. The CDR3, as DNA: TGCGCCAGCAGCTTGGATGGGGTCAGAACTGAAGCTTTCTTT. The V gene is TRBV5-1, the J gene TRBJ1-1; no firm D call. Germline V CDR1 and CDR2: SGHRS, YFSETQ. CDR3 length: 14 residues. Deletions cut 0 bases from V and 5 bases from J, with 11 bases between.

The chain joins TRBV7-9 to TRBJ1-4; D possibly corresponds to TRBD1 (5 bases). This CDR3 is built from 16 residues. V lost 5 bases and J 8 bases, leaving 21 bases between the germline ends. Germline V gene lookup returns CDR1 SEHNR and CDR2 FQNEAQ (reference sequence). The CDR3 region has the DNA TGTGCCAGCAGCGTGAAGCGTGGGAGGGACCTCGAAAAACTGTTTTTT. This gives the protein CASSVKRGRDLEKLFF.

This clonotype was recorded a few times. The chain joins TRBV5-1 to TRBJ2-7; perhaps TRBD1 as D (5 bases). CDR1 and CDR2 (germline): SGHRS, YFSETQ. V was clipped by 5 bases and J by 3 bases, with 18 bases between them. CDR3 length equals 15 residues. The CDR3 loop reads CASRAYAGPDYEQYF. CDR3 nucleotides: TGCGCCAGCAGGGCTTATGCAGGGCCGGACTACGAGCAGTACTTC.

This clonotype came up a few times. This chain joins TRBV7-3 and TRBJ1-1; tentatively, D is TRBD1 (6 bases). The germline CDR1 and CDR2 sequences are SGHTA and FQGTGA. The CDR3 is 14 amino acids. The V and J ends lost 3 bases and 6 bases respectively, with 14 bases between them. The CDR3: CASSLTRDRSEAFF. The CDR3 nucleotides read TGTGCCAGCAGCTTGACCAGAGACAGGTCTGAAGCTTTCTTT. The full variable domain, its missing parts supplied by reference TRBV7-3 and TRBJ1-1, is GAGVSQTPSNKVTEKGKYVELRCDPISGHTALYWYRQSLGQGPEFLIYFQGTGAADDSGLPNDRFFAVRPEGSVSTLKIQRTERGDSAVYLCASSLTRDRSEAFFGQGTRLTVV.

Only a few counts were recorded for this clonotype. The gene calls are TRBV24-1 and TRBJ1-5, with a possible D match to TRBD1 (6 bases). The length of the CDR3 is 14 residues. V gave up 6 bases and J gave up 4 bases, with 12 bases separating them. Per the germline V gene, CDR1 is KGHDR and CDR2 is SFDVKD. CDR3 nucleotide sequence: TGTGCCACCAGTCAAGCAGGGGAGAATCAGCCCCAGCATTTT. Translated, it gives CATSQAGENQPQHF.

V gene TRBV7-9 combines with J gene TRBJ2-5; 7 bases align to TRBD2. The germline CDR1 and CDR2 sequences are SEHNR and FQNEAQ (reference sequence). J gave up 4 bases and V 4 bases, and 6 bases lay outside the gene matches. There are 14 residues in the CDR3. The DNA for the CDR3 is TGTGCCAGCAGCTCACGACAGCGGGGAGAGACCCAGTACTTC. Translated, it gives CASSSRQRGETQYF.

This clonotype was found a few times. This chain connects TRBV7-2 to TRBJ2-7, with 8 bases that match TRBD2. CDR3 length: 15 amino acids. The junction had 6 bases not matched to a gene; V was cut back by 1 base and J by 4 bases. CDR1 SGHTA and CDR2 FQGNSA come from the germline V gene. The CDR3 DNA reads TGTGCCAGCAGCTTAGAGTTCATAGCGGGATACGAGCAGTACTTC. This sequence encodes CASSLEFIAGYEQYF.

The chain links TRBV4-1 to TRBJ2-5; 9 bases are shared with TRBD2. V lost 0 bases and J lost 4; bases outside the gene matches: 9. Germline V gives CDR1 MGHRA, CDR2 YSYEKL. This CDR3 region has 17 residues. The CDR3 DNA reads TGCGCCAGCAGCCAAGATCCGAGCGGGGGGTTCGTAGAGACCCAGTACTTC. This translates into CASSQDPSGGFVETQYF.

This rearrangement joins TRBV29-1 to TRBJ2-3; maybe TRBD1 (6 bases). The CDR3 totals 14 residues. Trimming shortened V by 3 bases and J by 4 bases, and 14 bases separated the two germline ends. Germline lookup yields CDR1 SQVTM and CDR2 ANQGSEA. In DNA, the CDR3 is TGCAGCGTTGATCCCCGGACAGATGCAGATACGCAGTATTTT. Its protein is CSVDPRTDADTQYF.

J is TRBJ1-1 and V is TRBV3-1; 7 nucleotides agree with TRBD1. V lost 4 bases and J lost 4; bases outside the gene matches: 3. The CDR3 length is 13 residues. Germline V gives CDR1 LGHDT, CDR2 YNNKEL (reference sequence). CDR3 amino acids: CASSRTGPTEAFF. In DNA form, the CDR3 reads TGTGCCAGCAGCCGGACAGGACCCACTGAAGCTTTCTTT.

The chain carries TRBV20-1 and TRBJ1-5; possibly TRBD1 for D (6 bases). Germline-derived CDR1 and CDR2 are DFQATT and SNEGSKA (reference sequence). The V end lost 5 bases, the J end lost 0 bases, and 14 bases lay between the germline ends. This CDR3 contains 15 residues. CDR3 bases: TGCAGTGCTCCGGTCCCAGGGGATAGCAATCAGCCCCAGCATTTT. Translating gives CSAPVPGDSNQPQHF.

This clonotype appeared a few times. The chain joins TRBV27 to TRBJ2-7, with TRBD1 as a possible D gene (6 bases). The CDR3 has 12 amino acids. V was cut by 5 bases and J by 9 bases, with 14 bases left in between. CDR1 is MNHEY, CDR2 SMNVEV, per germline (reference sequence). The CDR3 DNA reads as TGTGCCAGCAGTAGCAGGACAGCCCGGCAGTACTTC. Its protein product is CASSSRTARQYF.

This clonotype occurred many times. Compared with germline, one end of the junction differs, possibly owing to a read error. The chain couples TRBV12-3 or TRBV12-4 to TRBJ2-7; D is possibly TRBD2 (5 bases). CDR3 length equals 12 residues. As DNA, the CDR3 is TGCGCCAGCAGCTTCGGGGCCTACGAGCAGTACTTC. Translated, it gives CASSFGAYEQYF.

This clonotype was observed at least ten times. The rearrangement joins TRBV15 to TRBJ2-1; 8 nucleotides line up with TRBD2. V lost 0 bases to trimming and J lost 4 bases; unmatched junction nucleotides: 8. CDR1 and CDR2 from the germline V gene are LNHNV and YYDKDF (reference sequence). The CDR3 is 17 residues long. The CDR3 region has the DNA TGTGCCACCAGCAGAGATCTAAGTAGCGGGGTTTACAATGAGCAGTTCTTC. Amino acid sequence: CATSRDLSSGVYNEQFF.

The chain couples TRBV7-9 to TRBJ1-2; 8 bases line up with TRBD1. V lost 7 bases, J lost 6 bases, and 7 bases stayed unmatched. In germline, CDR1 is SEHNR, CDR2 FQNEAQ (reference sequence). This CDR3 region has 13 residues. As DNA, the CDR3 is TGTGCCAGCACCTCGACAGGGGAGCATGGCTACACCTTC. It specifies CASTSTGEHGYTF.

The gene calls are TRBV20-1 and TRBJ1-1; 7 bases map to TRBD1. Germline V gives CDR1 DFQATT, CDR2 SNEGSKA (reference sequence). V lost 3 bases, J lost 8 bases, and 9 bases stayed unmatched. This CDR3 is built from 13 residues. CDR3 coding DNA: TGCAGTGCTAGGGCCTTAACAGGGGCAGAAGCTTTCTTT. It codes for CSARALTGAEAFF.

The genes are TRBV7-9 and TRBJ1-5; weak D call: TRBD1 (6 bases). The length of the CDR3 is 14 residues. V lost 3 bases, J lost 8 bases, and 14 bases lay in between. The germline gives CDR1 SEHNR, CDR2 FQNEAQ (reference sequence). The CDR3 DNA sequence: TGTGCCAGCAGCTTTCCCGAACAGGGAGAGCCCCAGCATTTT. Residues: CASSFPEQGEPQHF.